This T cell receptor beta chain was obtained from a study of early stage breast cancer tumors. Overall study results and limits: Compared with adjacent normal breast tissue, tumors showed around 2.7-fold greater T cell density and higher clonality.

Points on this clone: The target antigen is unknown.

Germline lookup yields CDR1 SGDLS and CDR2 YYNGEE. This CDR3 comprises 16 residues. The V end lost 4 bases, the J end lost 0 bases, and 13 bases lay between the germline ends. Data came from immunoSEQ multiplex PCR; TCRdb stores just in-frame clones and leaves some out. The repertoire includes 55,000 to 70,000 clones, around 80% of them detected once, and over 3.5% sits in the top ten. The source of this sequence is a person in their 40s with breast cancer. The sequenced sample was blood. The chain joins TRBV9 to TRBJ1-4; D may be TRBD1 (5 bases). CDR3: CASSPFGGATNEKLFF. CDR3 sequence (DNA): TGTGCCAGCAGCCCATTTGGGGGGGCAACTAATGAAAAACTGTTTTTT.